The source of this TCR beta chain is a study of early T cells in non-severe SARS-CoV-2 infection. TCRdb re-analysed the 5' RACE reads in MiXCR, keeping a single row per CDR3 protein. The sample consists of 68,000 or so distinct CDR3 sequences, approximately 11% of them appearing once. The CDR3 spans 11 residues. CDR1 SGHDT and CDR2 YYEEEE come from the germline V gene. V lost 5 bases to trimming and J lost 5 bases, with 6 bases between them. The source of this sequence is an adult who was a healthcare worker with PCR-confirmed SARS-CoV-2 infection or an uninfected control (not recorded which). The chain links TRBV5-6 to TRBJ2-3; no definite D call. The specimen was whole blood. CDR3 protein: CASRKLDTQYF. Written as DNA, the CDR3 is TGTGCCAGCAGGAAACTAGATACGCAGTATTTT.